This T cell receptor beta chain was sequenced for a study of PD-1 blockade in classical Hodgkin lymphoma. Clones were sequenced by immunoSEQ multiplex PCR, and TCRdb holds only the in-frame ones, with some missing. The sample contains approximately 27,000 clones, approximately 80% of which appear only once. Germline CDR1 is LNHDA and CDR2 is SQIVND (reference sequence). V was pared by 3 bases and J by 0 bases, with 12 bases between. The CDR3 length is 16 residues. The time point here: cycle 4 day 1 (C4D1), after 5 to 7 weeks of nivolumab. Brentuximab vedotin exposure varied, and every patient relapsed after autologous stem cell transplantation.

The sequence derives from a human donor with classical Hodgkin lymphoma. The chain employs TRBV19 and TRBJ1-5; no clear D gene. This sample comprised peripheral blood mononuclear cells (PBMCs), obtained before the fourth cycle of nivolumab. The DNA for the CDR3 is TGTGCCAGTAGTATTCCTCCGTGGGGTAGCAATCAGCCCCAGCATTTT. Residues: CASSIPPWGSNQPQHF.